This is a list of T cell receptor beta chains from one sample in a study of T cells after yellow fever vaccination. In TCRdb, the 5' RACE reads were re-called with MiXCR into one record per CDR3 protein. The profile shows roughly 49,000 distinct CDR3 sequences, roughly 7.5% of them singletons. The input for sequencing was CD8+ T cells sorted from PBMCs, taken around 15 days after the first yellow fever vaccination. Every receptor here comes from a man aged 18 to 35 who received the YFV17D yellow fever vaccine. Each CDR3 is given with its conserved first and last residue. The D gene is left open where the match is weak. Expanded clones get a size class; other rows say once, few or many, or leave the size out.

TRBV6-6	TRBJ2-7	TRBD2	many	TGTGCCAGCAGAGGACTAGTTGACGAGCAGTACTTC	CASRGLVDEQYF
TRBV15	TRBJ2-2	.	many	TGTGCCACCAGCAGACAGGGAAACACCGGGGAGCTGTTTTTT	CATSRQGNTGELFF
TRBV20-1	TRBJ1-2	.	many	TGCAGTGCTGATGAGGGGCGCGACTATGGCTACACCTTC	CSADEGRDYGYTF
TRBV11-2	TRBJ2-5	.	many	TGTGCCAGCAGCTTAGTCGGTGGGGAGACCCAGTACTTC	CASSLVGGETQYF
TRBV7-6	TRBJ2-3	.	many	TGTGCCAGCAGCTCACCGTTACAGGGATCTCTAGGCACAGATACGCAGTATTTT	CASSSPLQGSLGTDTQYF
TRBV4-3	TRBJ2-1	.	many	TGCGCCAGCAGCCACCAACTTATGAGCTCCTACAATGAGCAGTTCTTC	CASSHQLMSSYNEQFF
TRBV7-6	TRBJ2-2	TRBD1	many	TGTGCCAGCAGCTTCCTGACAGGGACCGGGGAGCTGTTTTTT	CASSFLTGTGELFF
TRBV5-6	TRBJ2-4	.	.	TGTGCCAGCAGCCGCCCGACAGGTCTTACCAAAAACATTCAGTACTTC	CASSRPTGLTKNIQYF
TRBV7-9	TRBJ1-4	.	many	TGTGCCAGCAGCCTGTGGGACACCAGTAATGAAAAACTGTTTTTT	CASSLWDTSNEKLFF
TRBV20-1	TRBJ2-1	.	medium-sized	TGCAGTGCTAGAGATTTGACCACCTCCTACAATGAGCAGTTCTTC	CSARDLTTSYNEQFF
TRBV2	TRBJ2-6	.	once	TGTGCCAGACTCCGGGGCATAGGGGTCGGGGCCAACGTCCTGACTTTC	CARLRGIGVGANVLTF
TRBV5-6	TRBJ1-2	.	few	TGTGCCAGCAGCTTGGAGGTTTATGGCTACACCTTC	CASSLEVYGYTF
TRBV28	TRBJ1-6	TRBD1	many	TGTGCCAGCAGTTTATGGGACAGGGCGAACTATAATTCACCCCTCCACTTT	CASSLWDRANYNSPLHF
TRBV28	TRBJ1-5	TRBD1	few	TGTGCCAGCAGTCCATGGACAGGGGGCTTCAGTGATCAGCCCCAGCATTTT	CASSPWTGGFSDQPQHF